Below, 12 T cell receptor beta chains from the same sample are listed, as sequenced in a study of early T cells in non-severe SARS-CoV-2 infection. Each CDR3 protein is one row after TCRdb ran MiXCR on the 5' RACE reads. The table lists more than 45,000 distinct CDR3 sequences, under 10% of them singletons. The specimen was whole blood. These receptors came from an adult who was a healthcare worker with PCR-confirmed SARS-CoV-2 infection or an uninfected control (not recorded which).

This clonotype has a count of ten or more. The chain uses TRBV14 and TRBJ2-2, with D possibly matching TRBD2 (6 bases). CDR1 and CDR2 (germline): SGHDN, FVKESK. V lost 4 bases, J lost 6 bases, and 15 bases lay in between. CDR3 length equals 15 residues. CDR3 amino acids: CASSPRWEVAGELFF. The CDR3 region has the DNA TGTGCCAGCAGCCCTCGATGGGAGGTGGCCGGGGAGCTGTTTTTT.

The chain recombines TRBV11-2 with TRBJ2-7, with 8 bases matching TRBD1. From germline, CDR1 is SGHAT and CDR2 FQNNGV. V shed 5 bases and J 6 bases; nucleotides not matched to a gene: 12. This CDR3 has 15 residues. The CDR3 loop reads CASSQERQGNSEQYF. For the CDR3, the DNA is TGTGCCAGCAGCCAAGAAAGACAGGGGAATTCCGAGCAGTACTTC.

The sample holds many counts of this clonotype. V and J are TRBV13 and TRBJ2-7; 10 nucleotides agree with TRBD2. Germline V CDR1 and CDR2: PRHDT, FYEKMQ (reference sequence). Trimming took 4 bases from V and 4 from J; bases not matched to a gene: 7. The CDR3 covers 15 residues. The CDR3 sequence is CASSSGLAEGYEQYF. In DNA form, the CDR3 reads TGTGCCAGCAGCTCTGGACTAGCGGAGGGTTACGAGCAGTACTTC.

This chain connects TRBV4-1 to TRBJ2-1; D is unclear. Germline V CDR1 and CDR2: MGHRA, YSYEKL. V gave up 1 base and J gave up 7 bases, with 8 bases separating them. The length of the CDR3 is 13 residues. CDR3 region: CASSQALGNEQFF. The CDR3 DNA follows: TGCGCCAGCAGCCAAGCACTCGGGAATGAGCAGTTCTTC.

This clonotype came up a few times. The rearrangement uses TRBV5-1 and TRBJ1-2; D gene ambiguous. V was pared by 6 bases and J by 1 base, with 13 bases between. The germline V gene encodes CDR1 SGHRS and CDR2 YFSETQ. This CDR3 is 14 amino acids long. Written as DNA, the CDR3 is TGCGCCAGCATCATTATGCCGGGTAACTATGGCTACACCTTC. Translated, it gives CASIIMPGNYGYTF.

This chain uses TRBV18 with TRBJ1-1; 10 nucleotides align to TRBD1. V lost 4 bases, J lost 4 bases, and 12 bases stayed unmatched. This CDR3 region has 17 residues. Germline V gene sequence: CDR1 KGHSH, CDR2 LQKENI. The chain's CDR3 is CASSREAWDRGGTEAFF. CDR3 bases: TGTGCCAGCTCACGGGAGGCCTGGGACAGGGGTGGCACTGAAGCTTTCTTT.

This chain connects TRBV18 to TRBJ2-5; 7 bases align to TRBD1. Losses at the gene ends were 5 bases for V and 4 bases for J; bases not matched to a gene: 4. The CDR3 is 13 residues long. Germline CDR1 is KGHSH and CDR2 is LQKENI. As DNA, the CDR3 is TGTGCCAGCTCATCAGGGACAGCAGAGACCCAGTACTTC. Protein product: CASSSGTAETQYF.

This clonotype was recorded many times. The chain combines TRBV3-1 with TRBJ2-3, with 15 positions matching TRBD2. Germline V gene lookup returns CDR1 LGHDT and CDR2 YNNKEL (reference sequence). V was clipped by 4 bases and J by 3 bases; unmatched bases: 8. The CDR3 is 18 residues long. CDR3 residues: CASSRGLAGGPGTDTQYF. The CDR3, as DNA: TGTGCCAGCAGCCGAGGACTAGCGGGAGGGCCGGGAACAGATACGCAGTATTTT.

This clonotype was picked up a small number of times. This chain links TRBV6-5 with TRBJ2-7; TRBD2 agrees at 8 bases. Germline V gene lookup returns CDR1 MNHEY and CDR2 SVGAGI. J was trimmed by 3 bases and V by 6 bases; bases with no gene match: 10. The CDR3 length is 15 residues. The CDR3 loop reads CASRGRTSGVYEQYF. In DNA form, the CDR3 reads TGTGCCAGCAGGGGGCGAACTAGCGGAGTCTACGAGCAGTACTTC.

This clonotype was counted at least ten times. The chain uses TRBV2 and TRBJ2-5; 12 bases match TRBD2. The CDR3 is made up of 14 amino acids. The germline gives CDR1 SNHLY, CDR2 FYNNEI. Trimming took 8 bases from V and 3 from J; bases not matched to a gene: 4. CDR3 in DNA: TGTGCCAGCGGCGGACTAGCGGGAAAAGAGACCCAGTACTTC. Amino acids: CASGGLAGKETQYF.

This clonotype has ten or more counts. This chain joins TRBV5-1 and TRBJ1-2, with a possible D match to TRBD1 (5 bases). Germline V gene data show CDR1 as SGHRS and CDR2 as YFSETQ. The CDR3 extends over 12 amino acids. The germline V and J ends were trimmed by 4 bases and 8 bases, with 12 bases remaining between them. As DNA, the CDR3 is TGCGCCAGCAGCCAGGGACCGGAGGGCTACACCTTC. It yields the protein CASSQGPEGYTF.

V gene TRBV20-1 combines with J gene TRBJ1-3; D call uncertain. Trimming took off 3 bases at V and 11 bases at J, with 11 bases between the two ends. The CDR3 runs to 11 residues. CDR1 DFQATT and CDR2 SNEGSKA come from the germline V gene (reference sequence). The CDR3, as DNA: TGCAGTGCTAGTAACGGGGAATCCATATATTTT. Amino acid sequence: CSASNGESIYF.